Listed here is a single TCR beta chain. Its antigen is undetermined. A junction boundary mismatches the germline segment, possibly from a read error. The CDR3 totals 15 residues. The data stem from a study of molecular identifiers for immune sequencing clone quantification. Study results and caveats: Effector cells had over 98% of their molecules in clones above 20 RNA copies, while naive cells had under 1%. A single cell's spiked Jurkat TCR RNA was reportedly detectable among 900,000 to 1,000,000 naive cells.

TCRdb reprocessed the PCR reads via MiXCR and lists one record per CDR3 protein. The sample holds about 40,000 distinct CDR3 sequences, more than 20% seen once. Libraries of naive CD8 T cells were made from roughly 18,000 to 920,000 sorted cells. They used 10%, 30% or 50% RNA. The sequence derives from a human donor in good health. Some libraries in this study had Jurkat cell RNA spiked in. Sequenced: naive CD8+ T cells from blood, with Jurkat cell RNA spiked in. The subset is: FACS-sorted CD8+CD4-CCR7+CD45RA+ naive T cells. The rearrangement joins TRBV12-3 or TRBV12-4 to TRBJ2-5, with 9 bases identical to TRBD1. CDR3 bases: TGTGCCAACAGTTTTTGGGGACAGGGTAAAGAGACCCAGTACTTC. This gives the protein CANSFWGQGKETQYF.